The TCR beta chain under discussion was sequenced for a study of CD8 T cells in Susac syndrome. For this clonotype: The target antigen is unknown.

Findings and caveats of the study: By the study's own acknowledgment, its TCR sequencing and HLA analysis included relatively few individuals.

The V segment lost 6 bases and the J segment 8 bases; nucleotides outside the gene matches: 5. This CDR3 spans 11 amino acids. The germline CDR1 and CDR2 sequences are SQVTM and ANQGSEA. CD8+ and CD4+ blood T cells underwent TCR beta sequencing. The authors negatively isolated CD8+ and CD4+ T cells and FACS-enriched TEMRA cells. When the RNA was reverse transcribed, random hexamers were used with an input of about 0.5 to 1 ug. TCR beta CDR3 was amplified by immunoSEQ covering 54 Vbeta and 13 Jbeta. Via MiXCR, TCRdb re-called the immunoSEQ multiplex PCR reads, giving one row per CDR3 protein. The sample has 400,000 or so distinct CDR3 sequences, 75% to 90% seen once.

The sequence derives from a human donor with multiple sclerosis. The V and J genes are TRBV29-1 and TRBJ1-2; 8 bases agree with TRBD1. Sample: CD8+ T cells from PBMCs. Here the CDR3 reads CSVVDRGGYTF. CDR3 in DNA: TGCAGCGTCGTTGACAGGGGCGGCTACACCTTC. Supplemented by reference TRBV29-1 and TRBJ1-2, the full variable domain reads SAVISQKPSRDICQRGTSLTIQCQVDSQVTMMFWYRQQPGQSLTLIATANQGSEATYESGFVIDKFPISRPNLTFSTLTVSNMSPEDSSIYLCSVVDRGGYTFGSGTRLTVV.